Shown below are 13 T cell receptor beta chains from a single sample sequenced in a study of breast tumors, draining lymph nodes, adjacent tissues. The lymph nodes were axillary draining lymph nodes from breast cancer patients. TCRdb itself ran the multiplex PCR reads through MiXCR, one entry per CDR3 protein. Of about 180,000 distinct CDR3 sequences in the sample, 30% to 35% are singletons; the top ten hold 3.8%. The sample was axillary lymph node tissue. These receptors were taken from a female donor with breast cancer. Some clones in this sample may be carry-over from other donors' samples.

J is TRBJ1-3 and V is TRBV2; no firm D call. Trimming took off 6 bases at V and 3 bases at J, with 18 bases between the two ends. Per the germline V gene, CDR1 is SNHLY and CDR2 is FYNNEI. The CDR3 has 16 residues. The CDR3 region is CASSLDGVKGGNTIYF. CDR3 coding DNA: TGTGCCAGCAGCCTGGATGGGGTAAAAGGTGGAAACACCATATATTTT.

Details on this clonotype: A much larger clone is a single base away; this may be a read error. The chain recombines TRBV29-1 with TRBJ1-1; D unclear. Germline lookup yields CDR1 SQVTM and CDR2 ANQGSEA. This CDR3 is built from 11 residues. The CDR3: CSVQQNAEAFF. The CDR3 DNA follows: TGCAGCGTTCAGCAGAACGCTGAAGCTTTCTTT.

About this clonotype itself: A much larger clone sits a single nucleotide away, making a read error possible. A read error is likely, as this CDR3 ends without the conserved phenylalanine or tryptophan. V gene TRBV19 combines with J gene TRBJ2-1; D perhaps matches TRBD1 (6 bases). CDR3 length: 16 residues. Germline loops: CDR1 LNHDA, CDR2 SQIVND (reference sequence). Trimming stripped 6 bases from V and 2 bases from J, with 17 bases between. The CDR3 loop is CASSTHTGSPYNEQFS. Here the CDR3 DNA reads TGTGCCAGTAGCACCCACACAGGGAGCCCCTACAATGAGCAGTTCTCC.

The table lists this clonotype with many counts. The V gene is TRBV11-1, the J gene TRBJ2-5; D may be TRBD1 or TRBD2 (6 bases each). Trimming cost V 4 bases and J 4 bases, with 25 bases left between them. Looked up from germline, CDR1 is SGHAT and CDR2 is FQDESV (reference sequence). CDR3 size: 18 residues. The CDR3 DNA is TGTGCCAGCAGCTCCTACCCGGGGGCCGGGGCGAGCGGAGAGACCCAGTACTTC. Amino acid sequence: CASSSYPGAGASGETQYF.

This clonotype has just a few counts. A much larger clonotype is one base distant, so this may be a read error. This chain links TRBV20-1 with TRBJ1-2, with TRBD1 matching 9 bases. Germline values: CDR1 DFQATT, CDR2 SNEGSKA (reference sequence). This CDR3 contains 14 residues. The DNA of the CDR3 is TGCAGTGCTAGAGCAGGACAGGGGAACTCTGGCTACACCTTC. Its protein is CSARAGQGNSGYTF.

The chain's CDR3 is CASSLGGTGTDTQYF. The CDR3 nucleotides are TGCGCCAGCAGCTTGGGGGGGACGGGCACAGATACGCAGTATTTT. This chain uses TRBV5-1 with TRBJ2-3; either TRBD1 or TRBD2 may fit D (5 bases each). The CDR3 runs to 15 residues. Germline V CDR1 and CDR2: SGHRS, YFSETQ. Trimming removed 0 bases at V and 1 base at J, with 9 bases between.

Ten or more counts support this clonotype. The chain joins TRBV11-2 to TRBJ2-3; D remains ambiguous. V was clipped by 5 bases and J by 2 bases, with 14 bases between them. The CDR3 contains 15 residues. CDR1 is SGHAT and CDR2 is FQNNGV in the germline V gene. In DNA form, the CDR3 reads TGTGCCAGCAGCCACGGAATTTATCTCACAGATACGCAGTATTTT. This translates into CASSHGIYLTDTQYF.

Ten or more counts support this clonotype. The rearrangement links TRBV7-9 to TRBJ2-5; D possibly corresponds to TRBD1 (5 bases). Between the trimmed V and J ends, which lost 5 bases and 7 bases, there was a span of 14 bases. This CDR3 is 13 amino acids long. Germline CDR1 SEHNR, CDR2 FQNEAQ (reference sequence). In DNA form, the CDR3 reads TGTGCCAGCAGCCCGACAGTTGAGGTGACCCAGTACTTC. Encoded protein: CASSPTVEVTQYF.

A word on this clonotype: Possible read error: a much larger clone is one base away. The rearrangement joins TRBV11-3 to TRBJ2-7, with D perhaps matching TRBD1 or TRBD2 (5 bases each). This CDR3 has 14 amino acids. V lost 3 bases and J 5 bases, leaving 14 bases between the germline ends. The germline V gene has CDR1 SGHNT and CDR2 YENEEA. The CDR3 DNA reads as TGTGCCAGCAGCTTGGCAGGGAGAGCCCACGAGCAGTACTTC. Encoded protein: CASSLAGRAHEQYF.

Turning to this clonotype: The DNA is left out, because the CDR3 cannot be placed on it with certainty; the CDR3 is given as TCRdb lists it. The chain is built from TRBV4-1 and TRBJ2-2; the D call TRBD1 from the table was never checked on the DNA. The CDR3 contains 23 residues when both ends are counted. Germline V gene lookup returns CDR1 MGHRA and CDR2 YSYEKL. This CDR3 is CASSLRDRGYEQYFGPGTGELFF.

This clonotype was counted ten times or more. The chain carries TRBV7-3 and TRBJ2-3, with TRBD1 as a possible D gene (5 bases). V was clipped by 0 bases and J by 1 base, with 5 bases between them. CDR1 SGHTA and CDR2 FQGTGA come from the germline V gene. CDR3 length: 14 residues. The CDR3, as DNA: TGTGCCAGCAGCTTAACAGGGGGCACAGATACGCAGTATTTT. Translating gives CASSLTGGTDTQYF.

This clonotype was seen repeatedly, ten times or more. This chain connects TRBV3-1 to TRBJ2-7; D not certain. From germline, CDR1 is LGHDT and CDR2 YNNKEL (reference sequence). This CDR3 region has 12 residues. V was pared by 6 bases and J by 6 bases, with 12 bases between. For the CDR3, the DNA is TGTGCCAGCAGTCTCGGAGTGAGCGAGCAGTACTTC. This translates into CASSLGVSEQYF.

This chain connects TRBV12-3 or TRBV12-4 to TRBJ1-5, with TRBD1 matching over 7 bases. The CDR3 has 16 amino acids. Unmatched junction bases numbered 11, after V lost 3 bases and J lost 6 bases. The CDR3 region has the DNA TGTGCCAGCAGTTTTGAGACAGGGTGGGGGAGTCAGCCCCAGCATTTT. Amino acids: CASSFETGWGSQPQHF.